This T cell receptor beta chain stems from a study of blood T cell repertoires in COVID-19. Across the study: Some COVID-19 samples were acute and others convalescent; all came from the United States, Italy and Spain. T cells, B-cell-depleted T cells, or PBMCs provided the cDNA or gDNA that served as material.

CDR1 and CDR2 (germline): KGHSH, LQKENI. V was clipped by 3 bases and J by 1 base; unmatched bases: 10. The CDR3 covers 17 residues. The authors' processing: By means of reference gene primer amplification, nucleated cell counts were estimated. Only in-frame clones appear in the TCRdb table, and some are missing; sequencing was by immunoSEQ multiplex PCR. V, J and clone size are taken as reported in that table, and D and trimming were inferred from the DNA itself. In the table there are 270,000 or so clones, under 90% of which are singletons. This TCR was sampled from a woman between 18 and 29 years old with acute or convalescent COVID-19. The chain uses TRBV18 and TRBJ2-7, with TRBD1 identical over 9 bases. Sequencing was done on a sample of peripheral blood. CDR3 DNA sequence: TGTGCCAGCTCACCCTCAACAGGGACAGGGAAATCCTACGAGCAGTACTTC. The encoded protein is CASSPSTGTGKSYEQYF.